This is a list of T cell receptor beta chains from one sample in a study of glioma-infiltrating T cells after dendritic cell vaccination. Some clones are missing from TCRdb's copy, which holds only in-frame ones; the method was immunoSEQ multiplex PCR. The sample records tens of thousands of clones, around 85% being singletons. The sequencing here drew on blood, taken after dendritic cell vaccination. The receptor set was obtained from a human donor with glioblastoma. Each CDR3 is given with its conserved first and last residue. D genes are given only for firm matches. The size field is filled for only some rows; it gives once, few, many or a size class.

abundance	v_gene	d_gene	j_gene	CDR3aa	CDR3nt
.	TRBV9	TRBD2	TRBJ2-2	CASNTGTLGLAGGLGTGELFF	TGTGCCAGCAACACCGGAACTTTAGGACTAGCGGGGGGGCTCGGCACCGGGGAGCTGTTTTTT
.	TRBV30	.	TRBJ1-1	CAWWRNTEAFF	TGTGCCTGGTGGAGGAACACTGAAGCTTTCTTT
few	TRBV12-5	.	TRBJ2-5	CASGPQGLYQETQYF	TGTGCTAGTGGGCCGCAGGGACTGTACCAAGAGACCCAGTACTTC
.	TRBV18	TRBD2	TRBJ2-3	CASSRVASGGTDTQYF	TGTGCCAGCTCACGGGTAGCTAGCGGGGGCACAGATACGCAGTATTTT
.	TRBV10-2	.	TRBJ2-2	CASSDFGGTRELFF	TGCGCCAGCAGTGATTTTGGGGGGACCCGGGAGCTGTTTTTT
.	TRBV2	.	TRBJ2-2	CASRAVDTGELFF	TGTGCCAGCAGGGCGGTTGACACCGGGGAGCTGTTTTTT
.	TRBV21-1	.	TRBJ2-1	CASSTRGRGGLVAKQFF	TGTGCCAGCAGCACCAGGGGCCGCGGGGGGTTGGTAGCGAAGCAGTTCTTC
once	TRBV19	TRBD2	TRBJ2-1	CASSIQLAGGFNEQFF	TGTGCCAGTAGTATACAGCTAGCGGGGGGGTTTAATGAGCAGTTCTTC
.	TRBV6-1	.	TRBJ2-7	CASSEIGQGNEQYF	TGTGCCAGCAGTGAGATTGGGCAGGGGAACGAGCAGTACTTC
.	TRBV4-1	TRBD1	TRBJ2-7	CASSQESRDRTYEQYF	TGCGCCAGCAGCCAAGAGAGCCGGGACAGAACCTACGAGCAGTACTTC
.	TRBV1	.	TRBJ2-7	CTSSQVQGSSYEQYF	TGCACCAGCAGCCAAGTCCAGGGAAGCTCCTACGAGCAGTACTTC
.	TRBV6-1	.	TRBJ1-2	CASSELYPERGYTF	TGTGCCAGCAGTGAATTATACCCCGAACGGGGCTACACCTTC
once	TRBV28	.	TRBJ1-5	CASSLGTNSNQPQHF	TGTGCCAGCAGTTTAGGCACAAATAGCAATCAGCCCCAGCATTTT
.	TRBV5-1	TRBD1	TRBJ2-7	CASYSGQGWEQYF	TGCGCCAGCTACTCAGGACAGGGGTGGGAGCAGTACTTC
once	TRBV19	TRBD1	TRBJ1-6	CASSQQGAHSPLHF	TGTGCCAGTAGTCAACAGGGGGCGCATTCACCCCTCCACTTT
.	TRBV4-1	.	TRBJ1-1	CASSQDEGAYTEAFF	TGCGCCAGCAGCCAAGACGAAGGGGCCTACACTGAAGCTTTCTTT
.	TRBV4-3	.	TRBJ1-4	CASSQGRMHEKLFF	TGCGCCAGCAGCCAAGGCAGAATGCATGAAAAACTGTTTTTT
once	TRBV4-2	TRBD1	TRBJ1-1	CASSYRQGASPTEAFF	TGTGCCAGCAGCTACCGACAGGGGGCAAGTCCCACTGAAGCTTTCTTT
.	TRBV7-3	.	TRBJ2-2	CASSSDTGELFF	TGTGCCAGCAGCTCTGACACCGGGGAGCTGTTTTTT
.	TRBV29-1	.	TRBJ1-4	CSVGGEKLFF	TGCAGCGTTGGGGGCGAAAAACTGTTTTTT
.	TRBV4-3	.	TRBJ2-7	CASSQDSALREQYF	TGCGCCAGCAGCCAAGATTCGGCCTTGCGGGAGCAGTACTTC